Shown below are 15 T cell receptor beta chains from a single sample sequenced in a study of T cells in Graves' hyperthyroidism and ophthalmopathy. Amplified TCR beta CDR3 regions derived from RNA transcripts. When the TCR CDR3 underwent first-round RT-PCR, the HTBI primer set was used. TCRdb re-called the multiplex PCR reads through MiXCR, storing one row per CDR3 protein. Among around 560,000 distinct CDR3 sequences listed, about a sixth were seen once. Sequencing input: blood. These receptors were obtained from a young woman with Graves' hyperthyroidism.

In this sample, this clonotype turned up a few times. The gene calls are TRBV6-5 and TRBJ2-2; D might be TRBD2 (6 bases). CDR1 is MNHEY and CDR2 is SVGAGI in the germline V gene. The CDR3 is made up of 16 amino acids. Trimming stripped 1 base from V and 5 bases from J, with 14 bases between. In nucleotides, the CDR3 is TGTGCCAGCAGTTACTTCCGACCGGCGGGGACCGGGGAGCTGTTTTTT. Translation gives CASSYFRPAGTGELFF.

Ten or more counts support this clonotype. Here the CDR3 reads CASSSGTIGGWADTQYF. The CDR3 DNA reads TGTGCCAGCAGTTCGGGGACAATCGGAGGGTGGGCAGATACGCAGTATTTT. V usage is TRBV6-1 and J usage is TRBJ2-3; perhaps D is TRBD1 or TRBD2 (6 bases each). Germline-derived CDR1 and CDR2 are MNHNS and SASEGT. The CDR3 runs to 17 residues. The germline V and J ends were trimmed by 5 bases and 4 bases, with 22 bases remaining between them.

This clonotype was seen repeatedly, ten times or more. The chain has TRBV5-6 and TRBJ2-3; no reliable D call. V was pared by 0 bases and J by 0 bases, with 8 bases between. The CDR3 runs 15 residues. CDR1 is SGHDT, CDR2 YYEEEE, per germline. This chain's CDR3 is CASSLEDWSTDTQYF. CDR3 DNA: TGTGCCAGCAGCTTGGAGGATTGGAGCACAGATACGCAGTATTTT.

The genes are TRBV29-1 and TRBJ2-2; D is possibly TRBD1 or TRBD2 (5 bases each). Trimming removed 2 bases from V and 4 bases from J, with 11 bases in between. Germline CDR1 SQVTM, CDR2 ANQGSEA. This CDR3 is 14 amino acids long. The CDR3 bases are TGCAGCGTTGAATCGGGACGCGGCACCGGGGAGCTGTTTTTT. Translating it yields CSVESGRGTGELFF.

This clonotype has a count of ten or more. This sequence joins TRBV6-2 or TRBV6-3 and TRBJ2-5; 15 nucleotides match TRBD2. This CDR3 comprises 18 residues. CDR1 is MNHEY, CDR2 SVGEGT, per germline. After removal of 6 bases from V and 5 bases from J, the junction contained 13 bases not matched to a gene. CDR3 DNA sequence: TGTGCCAGCAGCCCCAACCTCGGACTAGCGGGGGGGTGGGAGACCCAGTACTTC. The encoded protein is CASSPNLGLAGGWETQYF.

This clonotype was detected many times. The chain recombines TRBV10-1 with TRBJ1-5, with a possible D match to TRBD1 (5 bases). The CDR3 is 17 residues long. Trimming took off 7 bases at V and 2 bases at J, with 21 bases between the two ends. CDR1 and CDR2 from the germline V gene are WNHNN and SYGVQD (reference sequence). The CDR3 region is CASTSPRGTYGNQPQHF. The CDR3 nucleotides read TGCGCCAGCACTTCACCACGGGGCACCTACGGCAATCAGCCCCAGCATTTT.

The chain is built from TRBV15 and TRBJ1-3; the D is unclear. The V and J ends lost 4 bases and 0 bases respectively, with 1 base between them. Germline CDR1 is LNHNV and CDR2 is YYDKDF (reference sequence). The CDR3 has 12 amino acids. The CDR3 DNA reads TGTGCCACCAGCACCTCTGGAAACACCATATATTTT. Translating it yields CATSTSGNTIYF.

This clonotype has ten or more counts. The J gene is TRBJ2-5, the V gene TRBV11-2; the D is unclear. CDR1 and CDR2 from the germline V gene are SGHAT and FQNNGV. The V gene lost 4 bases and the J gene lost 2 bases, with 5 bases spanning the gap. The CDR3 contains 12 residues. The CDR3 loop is CASSSHQETQYF. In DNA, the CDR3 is TGTGCCAGCAGCTCCCATCAAGAGACCCAGTACTTC.

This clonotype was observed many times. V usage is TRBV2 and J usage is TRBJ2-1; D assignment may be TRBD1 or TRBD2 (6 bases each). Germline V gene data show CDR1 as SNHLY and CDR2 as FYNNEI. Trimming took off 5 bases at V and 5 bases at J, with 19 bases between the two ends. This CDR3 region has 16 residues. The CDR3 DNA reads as TGTGCCAGCAGTTTTGTGGAGGGGGACGGGAACAATGAGCAGTTCTTC. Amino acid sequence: CASSFVEGDGNNEQFF.

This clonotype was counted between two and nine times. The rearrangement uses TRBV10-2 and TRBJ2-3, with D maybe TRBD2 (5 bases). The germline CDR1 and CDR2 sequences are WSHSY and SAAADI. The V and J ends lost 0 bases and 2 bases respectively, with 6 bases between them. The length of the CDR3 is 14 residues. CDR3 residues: CASSESTTTDTQYF. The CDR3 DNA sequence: TGCGCCAGCAGTGAGTCGACTACCACAGATACGCAGTATTTT.

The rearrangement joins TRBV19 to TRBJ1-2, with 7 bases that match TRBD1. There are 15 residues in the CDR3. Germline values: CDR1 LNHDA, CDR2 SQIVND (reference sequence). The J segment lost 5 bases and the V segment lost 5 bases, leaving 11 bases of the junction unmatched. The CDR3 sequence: CASSGYGTAFYGYTF. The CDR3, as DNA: TGTGCCAGTAGTGGATATGGGACAGCCTTTTATGGCTACACCTTC. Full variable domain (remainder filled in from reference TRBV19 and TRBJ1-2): DGGITQSPKYLFRKEGQNVTLSCEQNLNHDAMYWYRQDPGQGLRLIYYSQIVNDFQKGDIAEGYSVSREKKESFPLTVTSAQKNPTAFYLCASSGYGTAFYGYTFGSGTRLTVV.

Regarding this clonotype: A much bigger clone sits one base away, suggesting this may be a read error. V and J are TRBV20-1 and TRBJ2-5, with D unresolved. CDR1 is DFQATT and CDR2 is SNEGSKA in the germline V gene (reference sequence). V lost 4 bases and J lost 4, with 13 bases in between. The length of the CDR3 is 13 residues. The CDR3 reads CSAKLVYLETQYF. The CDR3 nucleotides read TGCAGTGCTAAACTGGTGTACCTAGAGACCCAGTACTTC.

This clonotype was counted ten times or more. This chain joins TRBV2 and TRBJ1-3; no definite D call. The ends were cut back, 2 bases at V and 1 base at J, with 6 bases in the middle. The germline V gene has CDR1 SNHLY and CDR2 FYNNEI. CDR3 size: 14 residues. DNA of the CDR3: TGTGCCAGCAGTGAACTTCTATCTGGAAACACCATATATTTT. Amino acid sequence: CASSELLSGNTIYF. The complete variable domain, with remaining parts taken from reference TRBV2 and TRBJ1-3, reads EPEVTQTPSHQVTQMGQEVILRCVPISNHLYFYWYRQILGQKVEFLVSFYNNEISEKSEIFDDQFSVERPDGSNFTLKIRSTKLEDSAMYFCASSELLSGNTIYFGEGSWLTVV.

The CDR3 region is CASSLRVANTEAFF. The CDR3 coding sequence is TGTGCCAGCAGCTTGCGGGTCGCGAACACTGAAGCTTTCTTT. The genes are TRBV5-5 and TRBJ1-1, with no clear D. Germline V lookup: CDR1 SGHKS, CDR2 YYEKEE (reference sequence). Trimming pared 1 base from V and 1 base from J, leaving 8 bases between. This CDR3 contains 14 residues.

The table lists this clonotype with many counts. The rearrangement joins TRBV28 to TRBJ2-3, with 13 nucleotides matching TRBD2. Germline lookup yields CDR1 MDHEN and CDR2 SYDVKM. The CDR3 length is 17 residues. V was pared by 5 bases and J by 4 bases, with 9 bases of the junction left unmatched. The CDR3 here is CASSTRLAGGFADTQYF. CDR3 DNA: TGTGCCAGCAGTACCCGACTAGCGGGAGGTTTCGCAGATACGCAGTATTTT.